The present TCR beta chain was sequenced within a study of blood T cell repertoires in COVID-19. Turning to the study itself: In each case, the material was cDNA or gDNA derived from T cells, B-cell-depleted T cells, or PBMCs.

Study processing details: Amplification from reference gene primers served as the basis for estimated nucleated cell counts. Clones were read by immunoSEQ multiplex PCR, and TCRdb kept only the in-frame ones, dropping some. V, J and clone size are those of that table, while D and trimming were read from the DNA. The sample shows roughly 140,000 clones, approximately 80% of them seen only once. Germline V gene lookup returns CDR1 MDHEN and CDR2 SYDVKM. The length of the CDR3 is 15 residues. V lost 6 bases and J lost 4; bases outside the gene matches: 9. The rearrangement uses TRBV28 and TRBJ1-5; TRBD1 aligns across 7 bases. The sample comprised peripheral blood. This TCR derives from a human donor in a cohort sampled during active COVID-19. The CDR3 protein is CASSYNRGRNQPQHF. DNA for the CDR3: TGTGCCAGCAGCTACAACAGGGGAAGAAATCAGCCCCAGCATTTT.